One and the same sample provided the 8 T cell receptor beta chains below, sequenced in a study of shared clonotypes between healthy human individuals. Generated by immunoSEQ multiplex PCR, the TCRdb table keeps only in-frame clones and is missing some. The sample records about 330,000 clones, about nine tenths being singletons. Sequencing used memory CD8+ T cells sorted from blood. Described subset: CD45RO+ cells pooled with CCR7-negative TemRA cells. The receptors shown here come from a man aged 18 to 29 in good health.

CDR3 DNA sequence: TGTGCCTGGAAATGGCGAAAGGAGCAGTTCTTC. Its protein product is CAWKWRKEQFF. The chain has TRBV30 and TRBJ2-1; D gene ambiguous. The V end lost 4 bases, the J end lost 10 bases, and 11 bases lay between the germline ends. The length of the CDR3 is 11 residues. CDR1 and CDR2 (germline): GTSNPN, SVGIG (reference sequence).

The J gene is TRBJ2-4, the V gene TRBV6-1; a weak D match, TRBD1 (6 bases). There are 15 residues in the CDR3. With 5 bases removed from V and 2 bases from J, the gap between germline ends came to 13 bases. CDR1 and CDR2 from the germline V gene are MNHNS and SASEGT. The CDR3 nucleotides read TGTGCCAGCAGTCTAACAACAGGGCCCAAAAACATTCAGTACTTC. Its translation: CASSLTTGPKNIQYF.

This clone has ten or more counts. The chain uses TRBV19 and TRBJ1-2, with 11 bases aligning to TRBD1. The CDR3 extends over 15 amino acids. Germline CDR1 reads LNHDA; CDR2 reads SQIVND (reference sequence). The junction had 4 bases not matched to a gene; V was cut back by 4 bases and J by 3 bases. CDR3 sequence reads: CASSTWTGGDYGYTF. The CDR3 DNA reads as TGTGCCAGTAGTACCTGGACAGGGGGCGACTATGGCTACACCTTC. The variable domain in full, with the rest retrieved from reference TRBV19 and TRBJ1-2, is DGGITQSPKYLFRKEGQNVTLSCEQNLNHDAMYWYRQDPGQGLRLIYYSQIVNDFQKGDIAEGYSVSREKKESFPLTVTSAQKNPTAFYLCASSTWTGGDYGYTFGSGTRLTVV.

V gene TRBV14 combines with J gene TRBJ2-1; the D is unclear. Germline CDR1 is SGHDN and CDR2 is FVKESK. This CDR3 contains 11 residues. The V end was cut by 6 bases, the J end by 5 bases, with 5 bases between. CDR3 DNA: TGTGCCAGCAGTGTTGACAATGAGCAGTTCTTC. Protein: CASSVDNEQFF.

V usage is TRBV10-3 and J usage is TRBJ1-2; D gene uncertain. Germline CDR1 is ENHRY and CDR2 is SYGVKD. The CDR3 covers 15 residues. V was clipped by 3 bases and J by 2 bases, with 13 bases between them. The CDR3 loop reads CAISDGSEENYGYTF. CDR3 nucleotide sequence: TGTGCCATCAGTGATGGGTCAGAAGAAAACTATGGCTACACCTTC.

This clone was recorded at least ten times. CDR3 bases: TGTGCCACCAGCCCAGTGGTAGCGGGAGGGTACTACGAGCAGTACTTC. Amino acid sequence: CATSPVVAGGYYEQYF. The chain joins TRBV15 to TRBJ2-7, with 11 bases that match TRBD2. J was trimmed by 3 bases and V by 5 bases; bases with no gene match: 9. The germline V gene has CDR1 LNHNV and CDR2 YYDKDF (reference sequence). This CDR3 has 16 residues.

The J gene is TRBJ2-7, the V gene TRBV10-3; 9 bases map to TRBD1. The CDR3 length is 13 residues. V trimming: 4 bases; J trimming: 3 bases; junction bases outside the gene matches: 1. In germline, CDR1 is ENHRY, CDR2 SYGVKD. CDR3: CAISVDRGYEQYF. The CDR3 nucleotides read TGTGCCATCAGTGTGGACAGGGGCTACGAGCAGTACTTC.

This rearrangement joins TRBV6-1 to TRBJ1-1; D ambiguous. Germline V gives CDR1 MNHNS, CDR2 SASEGT. Trimming cost V 3 bases and J 3 bases, with 14 bases left between them. This CDR3 is 15 amino acids long. Here the CDR3 DNA reads TGTGCCAGCAGTGATGGCGCGCTTTGGGACACTGAAGCTTTCTTT. Encoded protein: CASSDGALWDTEAFF.